Many counts were recorded for the clone carrying this T cell receptor beta chain. The record originates from a study of T cells in Graves' hyperthyroidism and ophthalmopathy. Amplified regions were TCR beta CDR3 sequences from RNA transcripts. The study used the HTBI primer set for a first-round RT-PCR of the TCR CDR3. TCRdb called the multiplex PCR reads again in MiXCR, with one record for every CDR3 protein. Of more than 350,000 distinct CDR3 sequences detected, 15% appear once; the ten largest clones hold approximately 19%. The germline V gene encodes CDR1 SNHLY and CDR2 FYNNEI. This CDR3 has 16 residues. V dropped 10 bases and J dropped 0; count of bases not matched to a gene: 8.

The genes are TRBV2 and TRBJ2-2, with 10 bases matching TRBD2. This clonotype was obtained from a woman in her sixties with Graves' ophthalmopathy. Input material: blood. This chain's CDR3 is CATGGSGRSNTGELFF. The CDR3 DNA reads TGTGCCACAGGGGGTAGCGGGAGGTCGAACACCGGGGAGCTGTTTTTT.